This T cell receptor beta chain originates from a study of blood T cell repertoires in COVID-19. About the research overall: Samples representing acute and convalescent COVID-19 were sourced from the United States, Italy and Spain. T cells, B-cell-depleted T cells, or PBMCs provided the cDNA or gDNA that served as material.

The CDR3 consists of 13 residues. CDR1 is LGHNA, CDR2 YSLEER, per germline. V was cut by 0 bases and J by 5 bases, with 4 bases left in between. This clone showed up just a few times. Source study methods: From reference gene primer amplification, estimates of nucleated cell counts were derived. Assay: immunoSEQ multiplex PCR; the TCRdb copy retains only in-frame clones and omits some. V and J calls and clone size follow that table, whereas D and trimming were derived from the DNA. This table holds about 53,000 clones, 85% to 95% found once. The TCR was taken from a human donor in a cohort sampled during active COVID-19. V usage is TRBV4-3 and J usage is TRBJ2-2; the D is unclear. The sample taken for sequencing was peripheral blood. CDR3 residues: CASSQDGTGELFF. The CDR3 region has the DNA TGCGCCAGCAGCCAAGACGGGACCGGGGAGCTGTTTTTT.